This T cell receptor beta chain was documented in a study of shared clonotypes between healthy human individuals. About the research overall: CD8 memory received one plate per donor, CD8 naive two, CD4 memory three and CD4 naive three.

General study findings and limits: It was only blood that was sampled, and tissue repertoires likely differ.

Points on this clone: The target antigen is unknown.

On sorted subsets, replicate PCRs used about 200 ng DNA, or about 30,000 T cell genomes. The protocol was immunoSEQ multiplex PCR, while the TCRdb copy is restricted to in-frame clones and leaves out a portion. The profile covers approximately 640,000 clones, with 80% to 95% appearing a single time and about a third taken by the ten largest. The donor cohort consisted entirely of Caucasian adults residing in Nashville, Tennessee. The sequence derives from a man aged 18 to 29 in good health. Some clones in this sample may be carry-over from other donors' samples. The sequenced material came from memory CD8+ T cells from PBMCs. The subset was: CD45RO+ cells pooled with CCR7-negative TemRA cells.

CDR3 in DNA: TGTGCCAGCAGCTTGGCGCAGGGCGCAACTAATGAAAAACTGTTTTTT. It encodes CASSLAQGATNEKLFF. The rearrangement links TRBV5-6 to TRBJ1-4; a possible D gene is TRBD1 (5 bases). This CDR3 is built from 16 residues. V lost 0 bases, J lost 0 bases, and 9 bases lay in between. Germline assignment: CDR1 SGHDT and CDR2 YYEEEE. The whole variable domain, remainder taken from reference TRBV5-6 and TRBJ1-4, is DAGVTQSPTHLIKTRGQQVTLRCSPKSGHDTVSWYQQALGQGPQFIFQYYEEEERQRGNFPDRFSGHQFPNYSSELNVNALLLGDSALYLCASSLAQGATNEKLFFGSGTQLSVL.